The rows below give T cell receptor beta chains drawn from one sample of a study of a mutant IDH1 vaccine in newly diagnosed glioma. Antigens for these TCRs are unknown. TCRdb's copy holds only in-frame clones and misses some; the assay was immunoSEQ multiplex PCR. The profile shows 10,000 to 15,000 clones, roughly 72% of them singletons. The sample in question was PBMCs, obtained from a glioma patient whose treatment included an IDH1 peptide vaccine. The receptors come from a woman aged 40 to 50 with glioma. Both conserved end residues are part of each CDR3. A D gene is named only where the DNA matches it firmly. Only some rows state a clone size, as once, few, many or a class for expanded clones.

cdr3_nt cdr3_aa d_call j_call clone_size v_call
TGTGCCAGCTCACCACTGACTCGGACTAGCGGGACCTTCACAGATACGCAGTATTTT CASSPLTRTSGTFTDTQYF TRBD2 TRBJ2-3 - TRBV18
TGCGCCAGCAGCCAAGAAGGTCTCATGAACACTGAAGCTTTCTTT CASSQEGLMNTEAFF - TRBJ1-1 - TRBV4-1
TGTGCCAGCAGTGTCCTTGGGACAGCCGATGGCTACACCTTC CASSVLGTADGYTF TRBD1 TRBJ1-2 - TRBV27
TGTGCCAGCAGCCCGACAGGGGGGGCCTACGAGCAGTACTTC CASSPTGGAYEQYF TRBD1 TRBJ2-7 few TRBV5-4
TGTGCCAGCAGTTTCTCTTCAGGGGGCTACACCTTC CASSFSSGGYTF - TRBJ1-2 - TRBV6-6
TGTGCCAGCTCACCAGGTCGGGCCACACGACAAGAGACCCAGTACTTC CASSPGRATRQETQYF - TRBJ2-5 - TRBV18
TGTGCCAGCTCGTCACAGCCTTTGGCCTCCTACGAGCAGTACTTC CASSSQPLASYEQYF - TRBJ2-7 - TRBV18
TGCGCCAGCAGCCAAGGCCGGGGCTCCTACGAGCAGTACTTC CASSQGRGSYEQYF - TRBJ2-7 - TRBV4-3
TGTGCCAGCAGTGAGCCGGGGACTAGCGGGAGAGGGGGCAACGAGCAGTACTTC CASSEPGTSGRGGNEQYF TRBD2 TRBJ2-7 - TRBV2
TGTGCCAGCTCACCCCCCACAGGGAGCGGGCGCTACGAGCAGTACTTC CASSPPTGSGRYEQYF - TRBJ2-7 - TRBV18
TGTGCCAGTAGTACCGACGGGGGGTCCAACGAGCAGTACTTC CASSTDGGSNEQYF TRBD2 TRBJ2-7 few TRBV19
TGTGCCAGCAGTTTGGGCTCTAGCACAGATACGCAGTATTTT CASSLGSSTDTQYF - TRBJ2-3 - TRBV28
TGTGCCAGCAGTTTTTCGCTAGCGAGCTACGAGCAGTACTTC CASSFSLASYEQYF - TRBJ2-7 - TRBV27
TGCAGTGCTAGGTGGAACAATGAAGCTTTCTTT CSARWNNEAFF - TRBJ1-1 few TRBV20-1
TGTGCCAGCAGCCCTGGGACGGGAGGACACCGTGAAAAACTGTTTTTT CASSPGTGGHREKLFF - TRBJ1-4 few TRBV9
TGTGCCAGCAGTTTAAGGGACAGGTATAATGAAAAACTGTTTTTT CASSLRDRYNEKLFF TRBD1 TRBJ1-4 once TRBV27
TGTGCCAGCAGTTTGGGACGTTCACGCCTTTCCTATGGCTACACCTTC CASSLGRSRLSYGYTF - TRBJ1-2 - TRBV7-8
TGTGCCAGCAGCTTCAAACGGGGATGGGCAACTAATGAAAAACTGTTTTTT CASSFKRGWATNEKLFF - TRBJ1-4 - TRBV7-9
TGTGCCAGCAGCTTGAATATGGAGCAGTACTTC CASSLNMEQYF - TRBJ2-7 - TRBV5-6
TGTGCCAGCAGTTCGAGGGGCGGCTATGAGCAGTTCTTC CASSSRGGYEQFF - TRBJ2-1 - TRBV27
TGTGCCAGCAGCGCCCAGGGGAACACTGAAGCTTTCTTT CASSAQGNTEAFF - TRBJ1-1 - TRBV9
TGTGCCAGCAGCTTAATACTAGATACGCAGTATTTT CASSLILDTQYF - TRBJ2-3 - TRBV7-2
TGTGCCAGCAGTGCATGGGGATGGGAGACTCCGGGCGGGGAGCTGTTTTTT CASSAWGWETPGGELFF - TRBJ2-2 once TRBV6-1
TGTGCCACCAAAAAACCGTACCTGAACACTGAAGCTTTCTTT CATKKPYLNTEAFF - TRBJ1-1 - TRBV10-3
TGTGCCAGCAGCTTGGACTCTTCCGGTGTGGAGACCCAGTACTTC CASSLDSSGVETQYF - TRBJ2-5 - TRBV5-4
TGTGCCAGCAGCATCCTCTATGGCTACACCTTC CASSILYGYTF - TRBJ1-2 - TRBV21-1
TGTGCCAGCAGCTCGCGGGGAGGAGGGGGCTACGAGCAGTACTTC CASSSRGGGGYEQYF - TRBJ2-7 - TRBV7-2
TGTGCCAGCAGTTTAGAGGGGCCCGGGGAGCTGTTTTTT CASSLEGPGELFF - TRBJ2-2 - TRBV28
TGTGCCAGCAGTTTGGAGGGGCAAGTGAATCAGCCCCAGCATTTT CASSLEGQVNQPQHF - TRBJ1-5 - TRBV27
TGTGCCAGCTCGATTTTTAGCGGGAGCTATGAGCAGTTCTTC CASSIFSGSYEQFF TRBD2 TRBJ2-1 - TRBV18
TGTGCCAGCAGCTTTGGACCAGGGCAGCCCCAGCATTTT CASSFGPGQPQHF - TRBJ1-5 - TRBV7-2
TGTGCCAGCAGCTTCGTTTCCGAACTAGCGGGAGGGTATTACGAGCAGTACTTC CASSFVSELAGGYYEQYF TRBD2 TRBJ2-7 - TRBV7-2
TGTGCCAGCAGCTTAGAGTTGCTCCATGAGCAGTTCTTC CASSLELLHEQFF - TRBJ2-1 - TRBV7-6
TGTGCCAGCAGTTTAACTAGGGGCACTGAAGCTTTCTTT CASSLTRGTEAFF - TRBJ1-1 - TRBV28
TGTGCCAGCAGCCGTCGGGCCGCGAACACCGGGGAGCTGTTTTTT CASSRRAANTGELFF - TRBJ2-2 - TRBV25-1